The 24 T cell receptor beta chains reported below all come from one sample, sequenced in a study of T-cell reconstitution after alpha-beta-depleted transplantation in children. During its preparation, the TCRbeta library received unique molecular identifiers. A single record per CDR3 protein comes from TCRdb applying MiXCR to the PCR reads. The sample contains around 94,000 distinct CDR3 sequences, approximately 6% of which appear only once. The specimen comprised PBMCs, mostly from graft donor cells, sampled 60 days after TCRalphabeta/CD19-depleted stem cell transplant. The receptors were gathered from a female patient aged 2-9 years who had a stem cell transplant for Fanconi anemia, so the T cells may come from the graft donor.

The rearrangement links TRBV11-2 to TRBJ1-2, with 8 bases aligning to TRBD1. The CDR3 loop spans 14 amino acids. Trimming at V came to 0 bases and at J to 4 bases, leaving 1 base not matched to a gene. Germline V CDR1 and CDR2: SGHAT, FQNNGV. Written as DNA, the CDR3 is TGTGCCAGCAGCTTAGACGGACAGGGCTATGGCTACACCTTC. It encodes CASSLDGQGYGYTF.

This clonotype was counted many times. DNA for the CDR3: TGCGCCAGCAGAGAGAATAGCGGGGGGACCTCCTACGAGCAGTACTTC. It specifies CASRENSGGTSYEQYF. The chain joins TRBV10-2 to TRBJ2-7; TRBD2 aligns across 10 bases. After removal of 6 bases from V and 0 bases from J, the junction contained 8 bases not matched to a gene. The CDR3 consists of 16 residues. Germline values: CDR1 WSHSY, CDR2 SAAADI.

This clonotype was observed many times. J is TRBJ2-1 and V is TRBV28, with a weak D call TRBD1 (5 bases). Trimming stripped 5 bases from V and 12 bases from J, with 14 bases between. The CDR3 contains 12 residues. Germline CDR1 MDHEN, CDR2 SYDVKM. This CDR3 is CASSDSGKRQFF. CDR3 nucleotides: TGTGCCAGCAGTGATTCAGGGAAGAGGCAGTTCTTC.

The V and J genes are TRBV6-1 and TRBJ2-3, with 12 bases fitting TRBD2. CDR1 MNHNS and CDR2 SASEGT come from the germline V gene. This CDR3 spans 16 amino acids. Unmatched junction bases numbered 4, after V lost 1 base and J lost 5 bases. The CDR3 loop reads CASSEVLAGGEDTQYF. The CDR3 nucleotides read TGTGCCAGCAGTGAAGTTCTAGCGGGGGGGGAAGATACGCAGTATTTT.

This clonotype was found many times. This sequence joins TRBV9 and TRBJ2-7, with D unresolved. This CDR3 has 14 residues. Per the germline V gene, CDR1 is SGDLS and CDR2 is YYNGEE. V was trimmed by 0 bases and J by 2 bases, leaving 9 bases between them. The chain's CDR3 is CASSVGVPTYEQYF. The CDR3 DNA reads TGTGCCAGCAGCGTAGGGGTCCCGACCTACGAGCAGTACTTC.

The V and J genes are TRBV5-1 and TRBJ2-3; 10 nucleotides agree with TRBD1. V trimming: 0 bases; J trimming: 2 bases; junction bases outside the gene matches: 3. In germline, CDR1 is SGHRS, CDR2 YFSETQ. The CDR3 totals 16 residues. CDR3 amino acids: CASSLGDRGFTDTQYF. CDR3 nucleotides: TGCGCCAGCAGCTTGGGGGACAGGGGATTCACAGATACGCAGTATTTT.

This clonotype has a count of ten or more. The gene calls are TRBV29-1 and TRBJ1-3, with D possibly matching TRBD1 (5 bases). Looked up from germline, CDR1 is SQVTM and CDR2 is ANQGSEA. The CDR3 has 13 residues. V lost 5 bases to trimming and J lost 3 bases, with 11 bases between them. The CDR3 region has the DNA TGCAGCGTTCAATGGGGGATTGGAAACACCATATATTTT. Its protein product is CSVQWGIGNTIYF.

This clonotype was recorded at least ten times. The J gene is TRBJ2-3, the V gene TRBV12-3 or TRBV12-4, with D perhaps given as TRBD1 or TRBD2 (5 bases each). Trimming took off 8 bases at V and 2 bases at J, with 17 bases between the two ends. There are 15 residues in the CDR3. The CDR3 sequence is CASERSGTNTDTQYF. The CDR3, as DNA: TGTGCCAGCGAAAGATCCGGGACGAACACAGATACGCAGTATTTT.

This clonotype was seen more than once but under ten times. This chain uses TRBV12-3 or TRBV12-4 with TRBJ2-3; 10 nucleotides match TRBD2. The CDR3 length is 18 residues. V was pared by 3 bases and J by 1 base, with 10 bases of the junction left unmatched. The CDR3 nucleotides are TGTGCCAGCAGTTTGGAGACCTTAGCGGGAGGCCGCACAGATACGCAGTATTTT. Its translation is CASSLETLAGGRTDTQYF.

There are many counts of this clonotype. CDR3 sequence (DNA): TGTGCCAGCAGCTTACGGGGGGAGGCCACTGAAGCTTTCTTT. The encoded protein is CASSLRGEATEAFF. The chain combines TRBV7-3 with TRBJ1-1; a possible D gene is TRBD1 (5 bases). With 2 bases removed from V and 4 bases from J, the gap between germline ends came to 11 bases. The CDR3 has 14 amino acids. Germline V lookup: CDR1 SGHTA, CDR2 FQGTGA.

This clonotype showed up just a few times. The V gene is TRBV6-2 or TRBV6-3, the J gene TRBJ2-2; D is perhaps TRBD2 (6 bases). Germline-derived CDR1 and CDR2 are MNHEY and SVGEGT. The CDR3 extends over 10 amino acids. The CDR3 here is CGTGAGELFF. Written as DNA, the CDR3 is TGTGGAACGGGGGCCGGGGAGCTGTTTTTT.

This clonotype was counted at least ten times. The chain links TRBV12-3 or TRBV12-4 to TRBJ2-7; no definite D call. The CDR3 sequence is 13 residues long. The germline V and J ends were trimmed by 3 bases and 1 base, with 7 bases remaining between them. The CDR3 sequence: CASSLGRSYEQYF. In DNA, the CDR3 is TGTGCCAGCAGTTTGGGCAGGTCCTACGAGCAGTACTTC.

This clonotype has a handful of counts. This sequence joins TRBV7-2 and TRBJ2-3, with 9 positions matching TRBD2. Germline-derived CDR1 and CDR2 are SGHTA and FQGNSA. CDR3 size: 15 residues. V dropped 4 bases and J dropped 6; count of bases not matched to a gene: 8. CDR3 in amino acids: CASSWPLAGRDTQYF. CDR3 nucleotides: TGTGCCAGCAGCTGGCCTCTAGCGGGGAGGGATACGCAGTATTTT.

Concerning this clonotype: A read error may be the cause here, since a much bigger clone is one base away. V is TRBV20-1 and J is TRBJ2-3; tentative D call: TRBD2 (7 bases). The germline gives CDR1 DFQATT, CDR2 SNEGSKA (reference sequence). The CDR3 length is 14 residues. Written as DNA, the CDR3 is TGCAGTGCTAGTCGGGGGGCCGGCACAGATACGGAGTATTTT. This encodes CSASRGAGTDTEYF.

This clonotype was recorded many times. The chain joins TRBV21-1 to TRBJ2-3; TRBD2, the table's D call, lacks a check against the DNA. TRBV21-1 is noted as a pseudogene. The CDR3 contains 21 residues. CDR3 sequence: CASSKEPILLTSGVRTDTQYF. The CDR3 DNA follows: TGTGCCAGCAGCAAAGAGCCTATACTCCTGACTAGCGGGGTGCGCACAGATACGCAGTATTTT.

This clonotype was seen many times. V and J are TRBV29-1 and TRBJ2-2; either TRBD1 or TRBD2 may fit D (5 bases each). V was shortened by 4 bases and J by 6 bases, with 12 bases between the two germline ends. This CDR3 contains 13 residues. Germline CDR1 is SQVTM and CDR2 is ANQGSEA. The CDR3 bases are TGCAGCGTTGCGAGGGGAAATGCCGGGGAGCTGTTTTTT. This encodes CSVARGNAGELFF.

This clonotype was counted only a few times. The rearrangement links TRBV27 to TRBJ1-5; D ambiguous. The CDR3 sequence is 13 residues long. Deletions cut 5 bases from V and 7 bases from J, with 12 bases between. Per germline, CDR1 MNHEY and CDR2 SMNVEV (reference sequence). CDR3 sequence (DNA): TGTGCCAGCAGTGGGTCCGAAGGGCAGCCCCAGCATTTT. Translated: CASSGSEGQPQHF.

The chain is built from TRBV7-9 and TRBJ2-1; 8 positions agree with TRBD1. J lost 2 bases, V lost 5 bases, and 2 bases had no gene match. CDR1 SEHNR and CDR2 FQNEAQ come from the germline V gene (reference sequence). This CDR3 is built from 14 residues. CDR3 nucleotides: TGTGCCAGCAGCCCGACAGGGGCCTACAATGAGCAGTTCTTC. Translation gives CASSPTGAYNEQFF.

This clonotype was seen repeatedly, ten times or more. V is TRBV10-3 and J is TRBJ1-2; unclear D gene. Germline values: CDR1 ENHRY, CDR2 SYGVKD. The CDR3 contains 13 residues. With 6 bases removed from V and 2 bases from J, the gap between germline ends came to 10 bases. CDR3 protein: CAISQDINYGYTF. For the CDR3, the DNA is TGTGCCATCAGCCAGGATATCAACTATGGCTACACCTTC.

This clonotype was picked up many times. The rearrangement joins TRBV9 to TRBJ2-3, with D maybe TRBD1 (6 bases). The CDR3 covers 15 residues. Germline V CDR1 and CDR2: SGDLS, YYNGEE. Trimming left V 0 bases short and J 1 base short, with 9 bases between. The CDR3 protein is CASSVGSGGTDTQYF. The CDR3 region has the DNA TGTGCCAGCAGCGTAGGATCAGGGGGCACAGATACGCAGTATTTT.

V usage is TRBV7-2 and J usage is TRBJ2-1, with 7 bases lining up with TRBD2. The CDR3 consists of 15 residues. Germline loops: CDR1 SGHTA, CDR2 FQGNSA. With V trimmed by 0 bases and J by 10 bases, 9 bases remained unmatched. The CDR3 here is CASSLAGLPPKEQFF. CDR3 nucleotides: TGTGCCAGCAGCTTAGCGGGACTACCCCCTAAGGAGCAGTTCTTC.

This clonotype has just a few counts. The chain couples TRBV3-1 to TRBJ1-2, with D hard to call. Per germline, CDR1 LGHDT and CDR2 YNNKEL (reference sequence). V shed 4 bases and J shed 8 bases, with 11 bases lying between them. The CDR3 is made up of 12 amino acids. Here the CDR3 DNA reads TGTGCCAGCAGCCCCATCGGTCACGGCTACACCTTC. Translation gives CASSPIGHGYTF.

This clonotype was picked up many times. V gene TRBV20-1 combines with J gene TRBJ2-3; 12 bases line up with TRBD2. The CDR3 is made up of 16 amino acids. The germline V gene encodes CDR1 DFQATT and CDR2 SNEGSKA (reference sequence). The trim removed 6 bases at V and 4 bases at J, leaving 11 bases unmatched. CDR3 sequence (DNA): TGCAGTGCAACCTCTAGCGGGAGGGCCGGGGCAGATACGCAGTATTTT. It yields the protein CSATSSGRAGADTQYF.

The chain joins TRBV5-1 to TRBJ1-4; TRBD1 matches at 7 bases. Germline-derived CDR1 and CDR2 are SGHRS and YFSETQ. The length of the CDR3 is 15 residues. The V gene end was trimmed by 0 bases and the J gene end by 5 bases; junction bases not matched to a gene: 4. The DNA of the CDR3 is TGCGCCAGCAGCTTGGAGACAGGGCGGAATGAAAAACTGTTTTTT. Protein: CASSLETGRNEKLFF.